These 26 T cell receptor beta chains were sequenced from one sample in a study of cytomegalovirus exposure and HLA in healthy donors. The protocol was immunoSEQ multiplex PCR, while the TCRdb copy is restricted to in-frame clones and leaves out a portion. The sample has 55,000 to 70,000 clones; 75% to 95% are singletons. The sequenced material came from PBMCs. The receptor set was obtained from a woman aged 25-40 years in good health and CMV-seronegative.

The gene calls are TRBV29-1 and TRBJ2-5, with D hard to call. The V end was cut by 2 bases, the J end by 3 bases, with 10 bases between. The CDR3 runs 13 residues. Looked up from germline, CDR1 is SQVTM and CDR2 is ANQGSEA. The CDR3 is CSVEPQVEETQYF. The CDR3 DNA is TGCAGCGTTGAACCGCAGGTAGAAGAGACCCAGTACTTC.

The V and J genes are TRBV4-3 and TRBJ1-2, with 9 bases fitting TRBD1. J gave up 7 bases and V 4 bases, and 13 bases lay outside the gene matches. Germline CDR1 reads LGHNA; CDR2 reads YSLEER. The length of the CDR3 is 16 residues. The CDR3 protein is CASSPSYRGRSGGYTF. The CDR3 DNA reads TGCGCCAGCAGCCCATCATACAGGGGGCGCTCGGGTGGCTACACCTTC.

The gene calls are TRBV7-2 and TRBJ2-7, with D perhaps matching TRBD2 (6 bases). This CDR3 contains 14 residues. With 2 bases removed from V and 5 bases from J, the gap between germline ends came to 13 bases. Germline CDR1 reads SGHTA; CDR2 reads FQGNSA. CDR3 sequence: CASSLQSGDHEQYF. As DNA, the CDR3 is TGTGCCAGCAGCTTACAGTCGGGGGACCACGAGCAGTACTTC.

The V call is TRBV6-5, the J call TRBJ1-2; D gene ambiguous. Germline lookup yields CDR1 MNHEY and CDR2 SVGAGI. V lost 0 bases and J lost 1, with 6 bases in between. The length of the CDR3 is 14 residues. The CDR3 DNA reads TGTGCCAGCAGTTACTCCTACGATAACTATGGCTACACCTTC. This encodes CASSYSYDNYGYTF.

This clone was detected only once. The chain employs TRBV19 and TRBJ2-3; 7 bases map to TRBD2. Germline CDR1 is LNHDA and CDR2 is SQIVND (reference sequence). V trimming: 7 bases; J trimming: 0 bases; junction bases outside the gene matches: 1. The CDR3 is made up of 13 amino acids. CDR3 DNA: TGTGCCAGTACTAGCGGAAGCACAGATACGCAGTATTTT. It translates to CASTSGSTDTQYF.

The chain is built from TRBV4-1 and TRBJ1-3, with a weak D call TRBD1 (6 bases). V dropped 2 bases and J dropped 0 bases, with 8 bases sitting between them. The CDR3 has 15 amino acids. The germline V gene encodes CDR1 MGHRA and CDR2 YSYEKL. As DNA, the CDR3 is TGCGCCAGCAGCCAACGACAGGACTCTGGAAACACCATATATTTT. It codes for CASSQRQDSGNTIYF.

The rearrangement joins TRBV9 to TRBJ2-3; D is unresolved. The germline gives CDR1 SGDLS, CDR2 YYNGEE. This CDR3 is 12 amino acids long. Trimming removed 4 bases at V and 1 base at J, with 4 bases between. The CDR3 sequence: CASSPGTDTQYF. The DNA for the CDR3 is TGTGCCAGCAGCCCTGGCACAGATACGCAGTATTTT. The whole variable domain, filled in from reference TRBV9 and TRBJ2-3, reads DSGVTQTPKHLITATGQRVTLRCSPRSGDLSVYWYQQSLDQGLQFLIQYYNGEERAKGNILERFSAQQFPDLHSELNLSSLELGDSALYFCASSPGTDTQYFGPGTRLTVL.

CDR3 DNA: TGTGCCAGCCAGACAGGGCAAGATGAAGCTTTCTTT. Amino acids: CASQTGQDEAFF. The genes are TRBV7-9 and TRBJ1-1; 7 bases are a match to TRBD1. The CDR3 spans 12 residues. V was pared by 8 bases and J by 7 bases, with 7 bases of the junction left unmatched. Germline V gives CDR1 SEHNR, CDR2 FQNEAQ (reference sequence).

V and J are TRBV7-9 and TRBJ2-7, with 8 bases that match TRBD1. The CDR3 is 15 amino acids. Germline V gene sequence: CDR1 SEHNR, CDR2 FQNEAQ (reference sequence). The ends lost 5 bases at V and 1 base at J; junction bases unmatched: 7. CDR3 amino acids: CASSLDRGKSYEQYF. The CDR3 DNA reads TGTGCCAGCAGCCTAGACAGGGGCAAGTCCTACGAGCAGTACTTC.

The CDR3, as DNA: TGTGCCAGCAGCCTAGAAGCGGGAGCAGCCCAAGAGACCCAGTACTTC. It specifies CASSLEAGAAQETQYF. The rearrangement links TRBV4-2 to TRBJ2-5; TRBD2 agrees at 8 bases. Losses at the gene ends were 4 bases for V and 1 base for J; bases not matched to a gene: 8. The CDR3 has 16 residues. CDR1 is LGHNA, CDR2 YNFKEQ, per germline.

The V and J genes are TRBV12-5 and TRBJ2-1; 11 bases map to TRBD2. CDR1 and CDR2 from the germline V gene are LGHNT and FRNRAP. CDR3 length equals 17 residues. J lost 0 bases, V lost 2 bases, and 3 bases had no gene match. CDR3 protein: CASGLPTSGSSYNEQFF. The CDR3 DNA sequence: TGTGCTAGTGGTTTGCCTACTAGCGGGAGCTCCTACAATGAGCAGTTCTTC.

The V and J genes are TRBV25-1 and TRBJ2-7; D is unresolved. The CDR3 sequence is 16 residues long. V lost 4 bases, J lost 2 bases, and 18 bases lay in between. Germline CDR1 and CDR2: MGHDK and SYGVNS. CDR3 amino acids: CASSGPTSPSAYEQYF. The CDR3, as DNA: TGTGCCAGCAGTGGGCCGACAAGTCCTTCTGCCTACGAGCAGTACTTC.

The chain recombines TRBV5-4 with TRBJ2-1; perhaps TRBD2 as D (6 bases). V was trimmed by 0 bases and J by 10 bases, leaving 17 bases between them. CDR1 and CDR2 from the germline V gene are SGHNT and YYREEE (reference sequence). This CDR3 has 15 amino acids. The CDR3 loop is CASSLARESGLEQFF. As DNA, the CDR3 is TGTGCCAGCAGCTTGGCCCGGGAGTCGGGTCTCGAGCAGTTCTTC.

The chain links TRBV5-6 to TRBJ2-2; D is undetermined. The CDR3 runs 12 residues. The V end lost 3 bases, the J end lost 7 bases, and 7 bases lay between the germline ends. From germline, CDR1 is SGHDT and CDR2 YYEEEE. Written as DNA, the CDR3 is TGTGCCAGCAGCTATGGGCTCGGGGAGCTGTTTTTT. It codes for CASSYGLGELFF.

This clone was observed a single time. The CDR3 bases are TGCGCCAGCAGCCAGCGGGAGGTCTCGGGAAACACCATATATTTT. This translates into CASSQREVSGNTIYF. The chain has TRBV5-1 and TRBJ1-3; D remains ambiguous. Germline CDR1 reads SGHRS; CDR2 reads YFSETQ. The CDR3 covers 15 residues. The V gene lost 4 bases and the J gene lost 4 bases, with 15 bases spanning the gap.

This rearrangement joins TRBV9 to TRBJ2-1; 8 bases line up with TRBD2. J gave up 3 bases and V 0 bases, and 2 bases lay outside the gene matches. This CDR3 is 15 amino acids long. Germline V gives CDR1 SGDLS, CDR2 YYNGEE. CDR3 protein: CASSVAGGGYNEQFF. Here the CDR3 DNA reads TGTGCCAGCAGCGTAGCGGGAGGGGGCTACAATGAGCAGTTCTTC. Based on the CDR3 plus reference TRBV9 and TRBJ2-1, the full variable domain is DSGVTQTPKHLITATGQRVTLRCSPRSGDLSVYWYQQSLDQGLQFLIQYYNGEERAKGNILERFSAQQFPDLHSELNLSSLELGDSALYFCASSVAGGGYNEQFFGPGTRLTVL.

The J gene is TRBJ2-2, the V gene TRBV13; maybe TRBD2 (5 bases). The V gene lost 0 bases and the J gene lost 9 bases, with 14 bases spanning the gap. The CDR3 spans 15 residues. Per the germline V gene, CDR1 is PRHDT and CDR2 is FYEKMQ (reference sequence). CDR3 coding DNA: TGTGCCAGCAGCTTAGGGGGAGAAACCTTCAGGGAGCTGTTTTTT. Protein: CASSLGGETFRELFF.

The gene calls are TRBV19 and TRBJ2-1; TRBD2 aligns across 10 bases. Unmatched junction bases numbered 10, after V lost 7 bases and J lost 7 bases. CDR3 length: 15 residues. From germline, CDR1 is LNHDA and CDR2 SQIVND (reference sequence). Here the CDR3 DNA reads TGTGCCAGTATACGAGCGGGAGGGCCTTGGAATGAGCAGTTCTTC. Its protein product is CASIRAGGPWNEQFF.

This chain uses TRBV6-6 with TRBJ1-5, with TRBD1 matching over 7 bases. CDR1 is MNHNY and CDR2 is SVGAGI in the germline V gene (reference sequence). V lost 11 bases and J lost 4; bases outside the gene matches: 8. The CDR3 totals 13 residues. DNA of the CDR3: TGTGCCTCCGAACAGGGGAGGAATCAGCCCCAGCATTTT. Protein sequence: CASEQGRNQPQHF.

A single count supports this clone. Other nucleotide sequences in the sample specify the same CDR3. The CDR3 loop is CASSYGLAGVRGTGELFF. DNA of the CDR3: TGTGCCAGCAGCTACGGACTAGCGGGAGTACGGGGTACCGGGGAGCTGTTTTTT. This chain links TRBV5-6 with TRBJ2-2, with 13 bases fitting TRBD2. V lost 3 bases and J lost 5; bases outside the gene matches: 10. The V gene's germline CDR1 is SGHDT and CDR2 YYEEEE. The CDR3 extends over 18 amino acids.

The genes are TRBV18 and TRBJ2-7, with D perhaps being TRBD1 or TRBD2 (8 bases each). V was cut by 5 bases and J by 2 bases, with 25 bases left in between. The CDR3 runs to 18 residues. Per germline, CDR1 KGHSH and CDR2 LQKENI. The CDR3 DNA sequence: TGTGCCAGCTCAGCACAGGGGGGAAACGTAGCGGGACCCTACGAGCAGTACTTC. Encoded protein: CASSAQGGNVAGPYEQYF.

This chain uses TRBV27 with TRBJ1-2; 9 bases agree with TRBD1. J gave up 8 bases and V 3 bases, and 16 bases lay outside the gene matches. The V gene's germline CDR1 is MNHEY and CDR2 SMNVEV (reference sequence). CDR3 length equals 17 residues. The CDR3 here is CASSFFLPGQGTRGYTF. The DNA of the CDR3 is TGTGCCAGCAGTTTCTTCCTACCGGGACAGGGAACCAGAGGCTACACCTTC.

This clone was seen just once. This chain links TRBV7-6 with TRBJ2-3; 12 bases line up with TRBD2. The CDR3 is 16 residues long. With V trimmed by 0 bases and J by 4 bases, 2 bases remained unmatched. CDR1 is SGHVS and CDR2 is FNYEAQ in the germline V gene. The CDR3 protein is CASSLALAGGPDTQYF. DNA of the CDR3: TGTGCCAGCAGCTTAGCCCTAGCGGGAGGGCCAGATACGCAGTATTTT.

There are a few counts of this clone. CDR3 sequence: CASSREVNGQGRVEQYF. The CDR3 bases are TGTGCCAGCAGCCGAGAAGTAAACGGACAGGGTAGAGTCGAGCAGTACTTC. The rearrangement uses TRBV4-2 and TRBJ2-7; 8 bases match TRBD1. The CDR3 contains 17 residues. Germline-derived CDR1 and CDR2 are LGHNA and YNFKEQ. The ends lost 4 bases at V and 6 bases at J; junction bases unmatched: 17.

The V gene is TRBV7-2, the J gene TRBJ2-7, with D perhaps TRBD1 (6 bases). CDR1 SGHTA and CDR2 FQGNSA come from the germline V gene. The CDR3 has 14 residues. Trimming took off 5 bases at V and 1 base at J, with 12 bases between the two ends. The CDR3: CASSTMDSSYEQYF. CDR3 bases: TGTGCCAGCAGCACCATGGACAGTTCCTACGAGCAGTACTTC.

V is TRBV19 and J is TRBJ1-2; TRBD1 might be the D (6 bases). The CDR3 covers 13 residues. V lost 7 bases and J 4 bases, leaving 13 bases between the germline ends. Per the germline V gene, CDR1 is LNHDA and CDR2 is SQIVND (reference sequence). As DNA, the CDR3 is TGTGCCAGTATCGGGGGGCGCACCTATGGCTACACCTTC. Amino acid sequence: CASIGGRTYGYTF. Drawing the rest from reference TRBV19 and TRBJ1-2, the complete variable domain is DGGITQSPKYLFRKEGQNVTLSCEQNLNHDAMYWYRQDPGQGLRLIYYSQIVNDFQKGDIAEGYSVSREKKESFPLTVTSAQKNPTAFYLCASIGGRTYGYTFGSGTRLTVV.